This is a list of T cell receptor beta chains from one sample in a study of blood T cell repertoires in COVID-19. TCRdb's table, derived via immunoSEQ multiplex PCR, lists solely in-frame clones and lacks some. The data contain approximately 290,000 clones, around nine tenths of them singletons. Material: peripheral blood. The receptors here all came from a man between 25 and 39 years old with acute or convalescent COVID-19. Each CDR3 is given with its conserved first and last residue. D genes are given only for firm matches. Clone size, where shown, is once, few, many, or a class for clones that have expanded.

TRBV9	-	-	TRBJ2-1	CASSVAGGAAIYNEQFF	TGTGCCAGCAGCGTAGCAGGAGGGGCCGCTATTTACAATGAGCAGTTCTTC
TRBV9	-	once	TRBJ1-2	CASSASEYRNYGYTF	TGTGCCAGCAGCGCTAGTGAGTACAGGAACTATGGCTACACCTTC
TRBV15	TRBD1	few	TRBJ1-3	CATSRDYRQGFDSGNTIYF	TGTGCCACCAGCAGAGATTATAGACAGGGCTTTGACTCTGGAAACACCATATATTTT
TRBV5-8	TRBD2	-	TRBJ2-7	CASSLTQPQFTSGVTYEQYF	TGTGCCAGCAGCTTAACCCAGCCCCAGTTTACTAGCGGGGTTACCTACGAGCAGTACTTC
TRBV30	TRBD1	-	TRBJ2-3	CAWKFLGTGVTDTQYF	TGTGCCTGGAAGTTTCTGGGGACAGGGGTCACAGATACGCAGTATTTT
TRBV4-1	-	-	TRBJ1-1	CASRGGGTEAFF	TGCGCCAGCAGGGGGGGTGGCACTGAAGCTTTCTTT
TRBV3-1/TRBV3-2	TRBD1	-	TRBJ2-1	CASSRNKYNRGSYNEQFF	TGTGCCAGCAGCCGAAACAAATATAACAGGGGCTCCTACAATGAGCAGTTCTTC
TRBV6-1	-	-	TRBJ1-4	CASSDWGGPTNEKLFF	TGTGCCAGCAGTGATTGGGGGGGGCCAACTAATGAAAAACTGTTTTTT
TRBV3-1/TRBV3-2	-	once	TRBJ2-3	CASSQNPGGTDTQYF	TGTGCCAGCAGCCAAAATCCAGGGGGCACAGATACGCAGTATTTT
TRBV28	TRBD1	-	TRBJ1-5	CASSLWGQRDQPQHF	TGTGCCAGCAGTTTATGGGGACAGAGGGATCAGCCCCAGCATTTT
TRBV2	-	-	TRBJ1-6	CASLFYGQNSPLHF	TGTGCCAGCCTTTTTTATGGACAGAATTCACCCCTCCACTTT
TRBV28	-	-	TRBJ2-6	CASSPPGDQANVLTF	TGTGCCAGCAGTCCACCAGGGGATCAGGCCAACGTCCTGACTTTC
TRBV19	-	once	TRBJ1-5	CASSIPRGSNQPQHF	TGTGCCAGTAGTATCCCCAGGGGTAGCAATCAGCCCCAGCATTTT
TRBV27	TRBD2	-	TRBJ2-1	CASSLGRGEQFF	TGTGCCAGCAGTTTAGGGAGGGGTGAGCAGTTCTTC
TRBV3-1/TRBV3-2	-	-	TRBJ2-1	CASSQVAGNNEQFF	TGTGCCAGCAGCCAAGTCGCAGGGAACAATGAGCAGTTCTTC
TRBV28	TRBD1	-	TRBJ2-3	CASRGQGSSTDTQYF	TGTGCCAGCAGGGGACAGGGCTCTAGCACAGATACGCAGTATTTT
TRBV5-1	TRBD2	once	TRBJ2-1	CASSLRLAVYNEQFF	TGCGCCAGCAGCTTGAGACTAGCGGTCTATAATGAGCAGTTCTTC
TRBV3-1/TRBV3-2	-	-	TRBJ2-5	CASSQREETQYF	TGTGCCAGCAGCCAACGGGAAGAGACCCAGTACTTC
TRBV3-1/TRBV3-2	-	-	TRBJ2-1	CASTPLGGPYNEQFF	TGTGCCAGCACTCCATTAGGGGGACCCTACAATGAGCAGTTCTTC
TRBV3-1/TRBV3-2	-	-	TRBJ1-1	CASSHGDTEAFF	TGTGCCAGCAGCCACGGGGACACTGAAGCTTTCTTT
TRBV5-1	-	-	TRBJ2-1	CASSLASATYNEQFF	TGCGCCAGCAGCTTGGCCTCCGCGACCTACAATGAGCAGTTCTTC
TRBV5-1	TRBD2	-	TRBJ2-5	CASSGRGIPQETQYF	TGCGCCAGCAGCGGGAGGGGAATCCCTCAAGAGACCCAGTACTTC
TRBV7-2	-	-	TRBJ2-7	CASSSIDSVRTYEQYF	TGTGCCAGCAGCTCGATCGACTCGGTGCGAACCTACGAGCAGTACTTC
TRBV28	-	-	TRBJ2-4	CASSPTSPNIQYF	TGTGCCAGCAGTCCGACAAGCCCAAACATTCAGTACTTC
TRBV12-3/TRBV12-4	-	-	TRBJ2-5	CASGPREETQYF	TGTGCCAGCGGACCGAGGGAAGAGACCCAGTACTTC
TRBV4-2	-	-	TRBJ2-3	CASSHVLYADTDTQYF	TGTGCCAGCAGCCACGTACTCTATGCGGACACAGATACGCAGTATTTT
TRBV10-2	-	-	TRBJ2-2	CASRRLAETAGELFF	TGCGCCAGCAGGAGGCTAGCTGAAACCGCTGGGGAGCTGTTTTTT
TRBV5-3	TRBD1	-	TRBJ2-2	CARSLWKGQGWMHTGELFF	TGTGCCAGAAGCCTTTGGAAGGGACAGGGATGGATGCACACCGGGGAGCTGTTTTTT
TRBV14	TRBD1	once	TRBJ1-2	CASSQDRERGYTF	TGTGCCAGCAGCCAGGACAGGGAGCGTGGCTACACCTTC
TRBV18	TRBD2	-	TRBJ2-7	CASSPGGLDYEQYF	TGTGCCAGCTCACCGGGGGGACTAGACTACGAGCAGTACTTC
TRBV7-3	TRBD1	-	TRBJ2-1	CASSPDRGTVREQFF	TGTGCCAGCAGCCCCGACAGGGGAACAGTGCGTGAGCAGTTCTTC
TRBV14	-	-	TRBJ2-2	CATQRANTGELFF	TGTGCCACCCAGAGGGCGAATACCGGGGAGCTGTTTTTT
TRBV30	TRBD2	-	TRBJ2-7	CAWRDGLAGAQNYEQYF	TGTGCCTGGAGGGACGGACTAGCGGGGGCCCAAAACTACGAGCAGTACTTC
TRBV6-1	-	-	TRBJ1-2	CASSEGGGGYTF	TGTGCCAGCAGTGAAGGGGGGGGCGGCTACACCTTC
TRBV5-1	-	-	TRBJ2-7	CASSFGSSYEQYF	TGCGCCAGCAGCTTTGGGAGCTCCTACGAGCAGTACTTC
TRBV19	TRBD1	-	TRBJ1-1	CASFGTGGNTEAFF	TGTGCCAGTTTCGGGACAGGGGGGAACACTGAAGCTTTCTTT
TRBV5-1	-	few	TRBJ1-6	CASSLQAGTPNSPLHF	TGCGCCAGCAGCTTGCAAGCGGGGACACCTAATTCACCCCTCCACTTT
TRBV27	-	-	TRBJ1-1	CASSSLGAPSYTEAFF	TGTGCCAGCAGTTCTTTGGGGGCCCCCTCCTACACTGAAGCTTTCTTT
TRBV7-7	-	-	TRBJ2-5	CASSLTGGLQETQYF	TGTGCTAGCAGCTTAACCGGAGGGCTCCAAGAGACCCAGTACTTC
TRBV29-1	-	-	TRBJ2-7	CSVAPGKNTRQGEQYF	TGCAGCGTTGCTCCAGGGAAGAACACCCGGCAAGGCGAGCAGTACTTC
TRBV3-1/TRBV3-2	-	-	TRBJ2-6	CASSQDHSGANVLTF	TGTGCCAGCAGCCAAGATCACTCTGGGGCCAACGTCCTGACTTTC
TRBV11-2	TRBD2	-	TRBJ2-1	CASNSGRGDEQFF	TGTGCCAGTAATAGCGGGAGAGGAGATGAGCAGTTCTTC
TRBV2	TRBD1	once	TRBJ1-5	CASRSEGTGSQPQHF	TGTGCCAGCAGATCTGAAGGGACAGGGAGTCAGCCCCAGCATTTT
TRBV7-2	-	-	TRBJ1-5	CASSLDSNQPQHF	TGTGCCAGCAGTCTAGACAGCAATCAGCCCCAGCATTTT
TRBV6-2/TRBV6-3	-	-	TRBJ2-7	CASSYIPRAGSTYEQYF	TGTGCCAGCAGTTACATCCCCCGGGCGGGGTCAACCTACGAGCAGTACTTC
TRBV5-1	-	-	TRBJ2-7	CASSLSAYEQYF	TGCGCCAGCAGCTTGTCAGCCTACGAGCAGTACTTC
TRBV19	-	-	TRBJ2-5	CASSIIGGLETQYF	TGTGCCAGTAGTATAATTGGCGGGCTAGAGACCCAGTACTTC
TRBV6-5	TRBD1	-	TRBJ1-6	CASSYMGQGGSPLHF	TGTGCCAGCAGTTACATGGGACAGGGGGGATCACCCCTCCACTTT
TRBV7-3	TRBD1	-	TRBJ2-2	CASSATGGLDTGELFF	TGTGCCAGCAGCGCAACAGGGGGCCTGGACACCGGGGAGCTGTTTTTT